Listed below are T cell receptor beta chains from one sample, sequenced in a study of PD-L1 blockade in urothelial cancer. Here immunoSEQ multiplex PCR was the method, and the copy in TCRdb shows in-frame clones only, minus some. The sample holds 45,000 to 55,000 clones, 75% to 85% seen once. This specimen was PBMCs, taken around atezolizumab (anti-PD-L1) treatment. These receptors all stem from a man between 65 and 79 years old with urothelial cancer. CDR3s include the opening cysteine and the closing phenylalanine or tryptophan. The D gene is left open where the match is weak. The size field is filled for only some rows; it gives once, few, many or a size class.

D gene: TRBD2; clone size: few; J gene: TRBJ2-3; V gene: TRBV27; CDR3 protein: CASSLNAGGTDTQYF; CDR3 DNA: TGTGCCAGCAGTTTAAACGCGGGGGGCACAGATACGCAGTATTTT
D gene: TRBD2; clone size: -; J gene: TRBJ2-7; V gene: TRBV6-5; CDR3 protein: CASSLGLAWDYEQYF; CDR3 DNA: TGTGCCAGCAGTTTAGGACTAGCTTGGGACTACGAGCAGTACTTC
D gene: TRBD1; clone size: -; J gene: TRBJ2-7; V gene: TRBV11-2; CDR3 protein: CASSPWTGQLYEQYF; CDR3 DNA: TGTGCCAGCAGCCCGTGGACGGGACAGCTCTACGAGCAGTACTTC
D gene: TRBD1; clone size: few; J gene: TRBJ2-7; V gene: TRBV5-1; CDR3 protein: CASSSTGEGTYEQYF; CDR3 DNA: TGCGCCAGCAGCTCCACAGGGGAAGGAACCTACGAGCAGTACTTC
D gene: TRBD1; clone size: -; J gene: TRBJ1-2; V gene: TRBV18; CDR3 protein: CASSRSDRDGTGGYTF; CDR3 DNA: TGTGCCAGCTCACGCTCCGACAGGGATGGAACGGGAGGCTACACCTTC
D gene: -; clone size: -; J gene: TRBJ2-3; V gene: TRBV7-7; CDR3 protein: CASSLGGDTDTQYF; CDR3 DNA: TGTGCTAGCAGCTTAGGGGGGGACACAGATACGCAGTATTTT
D gene: -; clone size: -; J gene: TRBJ2-7; V gene: TRBV27; CDR3 protein: CASSLLPLGNEQYF; CDR3 DNA: TGTGCCAGCAGTTTACTCCCTTTGGGCAACGAGCAGTACTTC
D gene: -; clone size: once; J gene: TRBJ2-6; V gene: TRBV4-1; CDR3 protein: CASSQEGLSGANVLTF; CDR3 DNA: TGCGCCAGCAGCCAAGAAGGACTCTCTGGGGCCAACGTCCTGACTTTC
D gene: -; clone size: many; J gene: TRBJ2-2; V gene: TRBV9; CDR3 protein: CASSPGPTGELFF; CDR3 DNA: TGTGCCAGCAGCCCTGGGCCCACCGGGGAGCTGTTTTTT
D gene: TRBD1; clone size: -; J gene: TRBJ2-1; V gene: TRBV5-1; CDR3 protein: CASSPDRINEQFF; CDR3 DNA: TGCGCCAGCAGTCCGGACAGGATCAATGAGCAGTTCTTC
D gene: -; clone size: -; J gene: TRBJ1-5; V gene: TRBV19; CDR3 protein: CARRRGGGNQPQHF; CDR3 DNA: TGTGCCAGAAGAAGGGGCGGAGGCAATCAGCCCCAGCATTTT
D gene: -; clone size: -; J gene: TRBJ2-6; V gene: TRBV4-2; CDR3 protein: CASSQKVRQDGSGANVLTF; CDR3 DNA: TGTGCCAGCAGCCAAAAGGTGCGGCAAGACGGCTCTGGGGCCAACGTCCTGACTTTC
D gene: TRBD1; clone size: -; J gene: TRBJ2-7; V gene: TRBV5-1; CDR3 protein: CASSLFLLQGSYDEQYF; CDR3 DNA: TGCGCCAGCAGCTTGTTCCTCTTACAGGGGTCTTACGACGAGCAGTACTTC
D gene: -; clone size: -; J gene: TRBJ2-2; V gene: TRBV28; CDR3 protein: CATLYSGGNTGELFF; CDR3 DNA: TGTGCCACCCTCTATAGCGGAGGGAACACCGGGGAGCTGTTTTTT
D gene: -; clone size: -; J gene: TRBJ1-5; V gene: TRBV28; CDR3 protein: CASSVGVLRGGMSQPQHF; CDR3 DNA: TGTGCCAGCAGTGTCGGGGTCTTGAGGGGAGGTATGAGTCAGCCCCAGCATTTT
D gene: TRBD1; clone size: -; J gene: TRBJ1-2; V gene: TRBV6-5; CDR3 protein: CASSRTGSYGYTF; CDR3 DNA: TGTGCCAGCAGCCGGACAGGGAGCTATGGCTACACCTTC
D gene: TRBD1; clone size: -; J gene: TRBJ1-2; V gene: TRBV7-9; CDR3 protein: CASSLAQGQGIYGYTF; CDR3 DNA: TGTGCCAGCAGCTTAGCGCAGGGACAGGGGATCTATGGCTACACCTTC
D gene: -; clone size: -; J gene: TRBJ1-5; V gene: TRBV28; CDR3 protein: CASTGVWPVNHQPQHF; CDR3 DNA: TGTGCCAGCACCGGAGTTTGGCCAGTGAACCATCAGCCCCAGCATTTT
D gene: -; clone size: -; J gene: TRBJ1-2; V gene: TRBV28; CDR3 protein: CASSFGGANYGYTF; CDR3 DNA: TGTGCCAGCAGTTTCGGTGGGGCAAACTATGGCTACACCTTC
D gene: TRBD1; clone size: -; J gene: TRBJ1-1; V gene: TRBV30; CDR3 protein: CAWSEGTGRNTEAFF; CDR3 DNA: TGTGCCTGGAGCGAGGGGACAGGGCGAAACACTGAAGCTTTCTTT
D gene: -; clone size: few; J gene: TRBJ2-6; V gene: TRBV2; CDR3 protein: CASQPPDGVSGANVLTF; CDR3 DNA: TGTGCCAGTCAACCCCCCGACGGGGTCTCTGGGGCCAACGTCCTGACTTTC
D gene: -; clone size: -; J gene: TRBJ2-2; V gene: TRBV5-6; CDR3 protein: CASSLGGLTGELFF; CDR3 DNA: TGTGCCAGCAGCTTGGGAGGGCTGACCGGGGAGCTGTTTTTT
D gene: TRBD1; clone size: -; J gene: TRBJ1-5; V gene: TRBV28; CDR3 protein: CASRGQYNQPQHF; CDR3 DNA: TGTGCCAGCAGGGGACAGTACAATCAGCCCCAGCATTTT
D gene: -; clone size: -; J gene: TRBJ2-1; V gene: TRBV30; CDR3 protein: CAWSSGLREEQFF; CDR3 DNA: TGTGCCTGGTCTTCGGGACTTAGGGAGGAGCAGTTCTTC
D gene: -; clone size: -; J gene: TRBJ2-3; V gene: TRBV19; CDR3 protein: CASSLIRDFTDTQYF; CDR3 DNA: TGTGCCAGTAGTCTAATACGGGACTTCACGGATACGCAGTATTTT
D gene: TRBD2; clone size: -; J gene: TRBJ2-5; V gene: TRBV5-4; CDR3 protein: CAISLAGEETQYF; CDR3 DNA: TGTGCCATTTCTTTAGCGGGAGAAGAGACCCAGTACTTC
D gene: -; clone size: -; J gene: TRBJ2-3; V gene: TRBV6-5; CDR3 protein: CASSPGSRGTDTQYF; CDR3 DNA: TGTGCCAGCAGTCCGGGGTCCAGGGGAACAGATACGCAGTATTTT
D gene: -; clone size: -; J gene: TRBJ1-5; V gene: TRBV6-6; CDR3 protein: CASRRAPRNQPQHF; CDR3 DNA: TGTGCCAGCAGGCGGGCCCCCCGCAATCAGCCCCAGCATTTT
D gene: TRBD1; clone size: -; J gene: TRBJ2-7; V gene: TRBV7-6; CDR3 protein: CASSLGQGGTYEQYF; CDR3 DNA: TGTGCCAGCTCCCTCGGACAGGGCGGAACTTACGAGCAGTACTTC
D gene: -; clone size: -; J gene: TRBJ2-7; V gene: TRBV27; CDR3 protein: CASSSIYSGSYEQYF; CDR3 DNA: TGTGCCAGCAGTTCCATATATAGCGGTTCCTACGAGCAGTACTTC
D gene: TRBD1; clone size: -; J gene: TRBJ1-1; V gene: TRBV5-4; CDR3 protein: CASSYRTGPNTEAFF; CDR3 DNA: TGTGCCAGCAGCTATCGGACAGGACCTAACACTGAAGCTTTCTTT
D gene: TRBD1; clone size: -; J gene: TRBJ2-5; V gene: TRBV4-1; CDR3 protein: CASSPGQGKITPKKETQYF; CDR3 DNA: TGCGCCAGCAGCCCGGGACAGGGGAAGATCACTCCCAAAAAAGAGACCCAGTACTTC
D gene: -; clone size: -; J gene: TRBJ2-7; V gene: TRBV28; CDR3 protein: CASRPGLTREQYF; CDR3 DNA: TGTGCCAGCAGGCCGGGACTCACTCGGGAGCAGTACTTC
D gene: -; clone size: -; J gene: TRBJ1-1; V gene: TRBV7-9; CDR3 protein: CASSGTNTEAFF; CDR3 DNA: TGTGCCAGCAGCGGGACAAACACTGAAGCTTTCTTT
D gene: -; clone size: -; J gene: TRBJ2-1; V gene: TRBV18; CDR3 protein: CASSPQGQGGDEQFF; CDR3 DNA: TGTGCCAGCTCACCACAAGGACAGGGAGGGGATGAGCAGTTCTTC
D gene: TRBD2; clone size: -; J gene: TRBJ2-5; V gene: TRBV25-1; CDR3 protein: CASREVGLAGQTQYF; CDR3 DNA: TGTGCCAGCAGGGAGGTTGGACTAGCGGGTCAAACCCAGTACTTC
D gene: TRBD1; clone size: -; J gene: TRBJ2-7; V gene: TRBV2; CDR3 protein: CASSSTGQGKYEQYF; CDR3 DNA: TGTGCCAGCAGTTCTACGGGACAGGGGAAATACGAGCAGTACTTC
D gene: -; clone size: few; J gene: TRBJ2-3; V gene: TRBV27; CDR3 protein: CASSYGLDGSAQYF; CDR3 DNA: TGTGCCAGCAGTTACGGACTCGATGGGAGTGCGCAGTATTTT
D gene: TRBD1; clone size: -; J gene: TRBJ2-3; V gene: TRBV9; CDR3 protein: CASSVGQGRDTQYF; CDR3 DNA: TGTGCCAGCAGCGTAGGACAGGGAAGAGATACGCAGTATTTT
D gene: TRBD2; clone size: -; J gene: TRBJ2-3; V gene: TRBV6-5; CDR3 protein: CASSSGLAGDPDTQYF; CDR3 DNA: TGTGCCAGCAGTTCCGGACTAGCGGGAGATCCAGATACGCAGTATTTT
D gene: TRBD1; clone size: -; J gene: TRBJ2-7; V gene: TRBV5-6; CDR3 protein: CASSLGSGTGGYYEQYF; CDR3 DNA: TGTGCCAGCAGCTTGGGTTCCGGGACAGGGGGCTACTACGAGCAGTACTTC
D gene: TRBD1; clone size: -; J gene: TRBJ2-1; V gene: TRBV25-1; CDR3 protein: CASSETTGGSYNEQFF; CDR3 DNA: TGTGCCAGCAGTGAAACGACAGGGGGCTCCTACAATGAGCAGTTCTTC
D gene: TRBD2; clone size: -; J gene: TRBJ2-7; V gene: TRBV18; CDR3 protein: CASSLAGGTYEQYF; CDR3 DNA: TGTGCCAGCTCGCTAGCGGGAGGGACATACGAGCAGTACTTC
D gene: TRBD2; clone size: -; J gene: TRBJ2-1; V gene: TRBV7-2; CDR3 protein: CASSLKLAGTNEQFF; CDR3 DNA: TGTGCCAGCAGCTTAAAACTAGCGGGAACCAATGAGCAGTTCTTC
D gene: -; clone size: -; J gene: TRBJ1-1; V gene: TRBV5-1; CDR3 protein: CASSFQPTGLNTEAFF; CDR3 DNA: TGCGCCAGCAGCTTCCAACCTACAGGGTTGAACACTGAAGCTTTCTTT
D gene: TRBD2; clone size: -; J gene: TRBJ2-2; V gene: TRBV6-5; CDR3 protein: CASRTGLTNTGELFF; CDR3 DNA: TGTGCCAGCAGAACGGGACTAACAAACACCGGGGAGCTGTTTTTT
D gene: TRBD1; clone size: -; J gene: TRBJ2-6; V gene: TRBV13; CDR3 protein: CASSTQGAGANVLTF; CDR3 DNA: TGTGCCAGCAGCACCCAGGGGGCTGGGGCCAACGTCCTGACTTTC
D gene: -; clone size: -; J gene: TRBJ1-2; V gene: TRBV6-6; CDR3 protein: CASSYPSSAYGYTF; CDR3 DNA: TGTGCCAGCAGTTACCCCTCCAGTGCCTATGGCTACACCTTC
D gene: TRBD2; clone size: -; J gene: TRBJ2-7; V gene: TRBV18; CDR3 protein: CASSPTSGFSYEQYF; CDR3 DNA: TGTGCCAGCTCACCTACTAGCGGATTCTCCTACGAGCAGTACTTC
D gene: -; clone size: -; J gene: TRBJ2-1; V gene: TRBV28; CDR3 protein: CASSSLRGEGRNEQFF; CDR3 DNA: TGTGCCAGCAGTTCCCTTAGGGGGGAGGGCCGGAATGAGCAGTTCTTC
D gene: -; clone size: -; J gene: TRBJ2-5; V gene: TRBV28; CDR3 protein: CASSLRGSEETQYF; CDR3 DNA: TGTGCCAGCAGTCTCCGGGGTAGTGAAGAGACCCAGTACTTC
D gene: TRBD1; clone size: -; J gene: TRBJ2-4; V gene: TRBV6-6; CDR3 protein: CASRAGGWSKNIQYF; CDR3 DNA: TGTGCCAGCAGGGCAGGGGGTTGGTCCAAAAACATTCAGTACTTC
D gene: -; clone size: few; J gene: TRBJ1-3; V gene: TRBV5-4; CDR3 protein: CASSLSSGARNTIYF; CDR3 DNA: TGTGCCAGCAGCTTGTCATCAGGGGCGAGAAACACCATATATTTT
D gene: TRBD2; clone size: -; J gene: TRBJ2-1; V gene: TRBV19; CDR3 protein: CASSRGGLAGYNEQFF; CDR3 DNA: TGTGCCAGTAGTAGGGGGGGACTAGCGGGCTACAATGAGCAGTTCTTC
D gene: TRBD1; clone size: -; J gene: TRBJ1-2; V gene: TRBV29-1; CDR3 protein: CSAGQGLGYTF; CDR3 DNA: TGCAGCGCGGGACAGGGTTTAGGCTACACCTTC
D gene: -; clone size: -; J gene: TRBJ2-1; V gene: TRBV6-5; CDR3 protein: CASSSRTANEQFF; CDR3 DNA: TGTGCCAGCAGTTCCCGGACTGCTAATGAGCAGTTCTTC
D gene: -; clone size: once; J gene: TRBJ1-1; V gene: TRBV19; CDR3 protein: CASSMSGANTEAFF; CDR3 DNA: TGTGCCAGTAGTATGAGTGGGGCGAACACTGAAGCTTTCTTT
D gene: -; clone size: -; J gene: TRBJ1-4; V gene: TRBV5-4; CDR3 protein: CASSPGTATTNEKLFF; CDR3 DNA: TGTGCCAGCAGTCCAGGAACAGCTACAACTAATGAAAAACTGTTTTTT
D gene: TRBD2; clone size: -; J gene: TRBJ2-3; V gene: TRBV28; CDR3 protein: CASSLSSSGRIADTQYF; CDR3 DNA: TGTGCCAGCAGTCTATCCTCTAGCGGGAGAATCGCAGATACGCAGTATTTT
D gene: -; clone size: -; J gene: TRBJ2-1; V gene: TRBV28; CDR3 protein: CASSPDRGYNEQFF; CDR3 DNA: TGTGCCAGCAGCCCAGACAGAGGATACAATGAGCAGTTCTTC